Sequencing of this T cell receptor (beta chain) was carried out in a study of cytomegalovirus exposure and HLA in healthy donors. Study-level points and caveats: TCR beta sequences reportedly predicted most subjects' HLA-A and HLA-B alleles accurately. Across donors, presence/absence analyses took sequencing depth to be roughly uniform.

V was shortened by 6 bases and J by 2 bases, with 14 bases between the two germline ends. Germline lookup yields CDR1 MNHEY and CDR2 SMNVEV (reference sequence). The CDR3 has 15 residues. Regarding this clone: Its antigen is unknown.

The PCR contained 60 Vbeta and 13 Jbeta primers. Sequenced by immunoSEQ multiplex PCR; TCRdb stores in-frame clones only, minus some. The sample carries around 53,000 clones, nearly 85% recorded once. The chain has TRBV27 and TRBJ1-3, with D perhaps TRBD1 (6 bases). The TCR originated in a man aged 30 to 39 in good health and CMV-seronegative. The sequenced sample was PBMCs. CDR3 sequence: CASSTGGAAGNTIYF. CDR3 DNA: TGTGCCAGCAGCACCGGGGGGGCTGCTGGAAACACCATATATTTT.